Shown below are 4 T cell receptor beta chains from a single sample sequenced in a study of cytomegalovirus exposure and HLA in healthy donors. PCR employed 60 Vbeta and 13 Jbeta primers. Method: immunoSEQ multiplex PCR; TCRdb's copy keeps in-frame clones and lacks some. Of 55,000 to 80,000 clones listed, 74% are singletons. The sequenced sample was PBMCs. The receptors here all came from a young woman in good health and CMV-seropositive.

The CDR3 reads CASSAPGTGKETQYF. CDR3 bases: TGTGCCAGCAGTGCACCCGGGACAGGGAAAGAGACCCAGTACTTC. The chain carries TRBV6-5 and TRBJ2-5, with 9 bases aligning to TRBD1. Trimming took 5 bases from V and 3 from J; bases not matched to a gene: 7. This CDR3 has 15 amino acids. Germline CDR1 and CDR2: MNHEY and SVGAGI.

The chain uses TRBV6-5 and TRBJ1-5; D is unclear. Germline CDR1 MNHEY, CDR2 SVGAGI. CDR3 length equals 14 residues. The V and J ends lost 6 bases and 3 bases respectively, with 12 bases between them. CDR3 nucleotides: TGTGCCAGCAGGAAGAGAGGCCCCAATCAGCCCCAGCATTTT. This codes for CASRKRGPNQPQHF.

The genes are TRBV6-6 and TRBJ1-1; D not resolved. The germline V gene encodes CDR1 MNHNY and CDR2 SVGAGI (reference sequence). The CDR3 runs 12 residues. Trimming pared 6 bases from V and 3 bases from J, leaving 8 bases between. CDR3: CASSPRDTEAFF. The CDR3 region has the DNA TGTGCCAGCAGCCCGCGGGACACTGAAGCTTTCTTT.

The sample holds one count of this clone. The J gene is TRBJ2-2, the V gene TRBV4-1; 7 nucleotides agree with TRBD2. The V segment lost 2 bases and the J segment 4 bases; nucleotides outside the gene matches: 10. The CDR3 is 17 amino acids. Germline CDR1 and CDR2: MGHRA and YSYEKL. The CDR3 spells CASSQWEGTIGTGELFF. The CDR3 DNA reads as TGCGCCAGCAGCCAATGGGAAGGGACTATCGGCACCGGGGAGCTGTTTTTT.